These 11 T cell receptor beta chains share one sample of origin, sequenced in a study of CD8 T cells in ankylosing spondylitis. From the 5' RACE reads, TCRdb called clonotypes with MiXCR, one entry per CDR3 protein. The sample includes 350,000 or so distinct CDR3 sequences, roughly 14% of them seen just once. The specimen sequenced was blood, either unsorted or a sorted T cell fraction (not recorded which). The receptor set was obtained from a male donor with ankylosing spondylitis or in good health (not recorded which).

This clonotype was seen only a few times. The chain employs TRBV14 and TRBJ2-3, with D tentatively TRBD1 (6 bases). There are 15 residues in the CDR3. The germline V and J ends were trimmed by 1 base and 2 bases, with 10 bases remaining between them. Germline lookup yields CDR1 SGHDN and CDR2 FVKESK. The CDR3 nucleotides read TGTGCCAGCAGCCAAGTCGGGACACTCACAGATACGCAGTATTTT. Translation: CASSQVGTLTDTQYF. The entire variable domain, with the rest obtained from reference TRBV14 and TRBJ2-3, is as follows: EAGVTQFPSHSVIEKGQTVTLRCDPISGHDNLYWYRRVMGKEIKFLLHFVKESKQDESGMPNNRFLAERTGGTYSTLKVQPAELEDSGVYFCASSQVGTLTDTQYFGPGTRLTVL.

This rearrangement joins TRBV14 to TRBJ2-3, with 7 bases matching TRBD1. The CDR3 is made up of 14 amino acids. V lost 2 bases to trimming and J lost 4 bases; unmatched junction nucleotides: 3. Germline CDR1 SGHDN, CDR2 FVKESK. CDR3 in amino acids: CASSQRQGADTQYF. Here the CDR3 DNA reads TGTGCCAGCAGCCAAAGACAGGGCGCAGATACGCAGTATTTT.

This clonotype was seen only a few times. V and J are TRBV7-8 and TRBJ2-5, with D tentatively TRBD2 (5 bases). The CDR3 is made up of 14 amino acids. V lost 5 bases and J lost 1, with 11 bases in between. Germline CDR1 reads SGHVS; CDR2 reads FQNEAQ. CDR3 sequence (DNA): TGTGCCAGCAGCCCGGAGGCTAGCCAAGAGACCCAGTACTTC. It specifies CASSPEASQETQYF.

This chain links TRBV15 with TRBJ2-3; no definite D call. CDR3 size: 13 residues. The germline V and J ends were trimmed by 0 bases and 6 bases, with 7 bases remaining between them. In germline, CDR1 is LNHNV, CDR2 YYDKDF (reference sequence). The chain's CDR3 is CATSREPWDTQYF. CDR3 DNA: TGTGCCACCAGCAGAGAACCGTGGGATACGCAGTATTTT.

This clonotype occurred a few times. The chain couples TRBV12-3 or TRBV12-4 to TRBJ1-4; no reliable D call. This CDR3 comprises 13 residues. The ends were cut back, 3 bases at V and 8 bases at J, with 10 bases in the middle. This CDR3 reads CASSFTGTEKLFF. The CDR3 DNA reads as TGTGCCAGCAGTTTTACGGGAACCGAAAAACTGTTTTTT.

This clonotype was detected many times. This chain uses TRBV6-5 with TRBJ2-3; 12 positions agree with TRBD2. CDR3 length: 16 amino acids. The germline CDR1 and CDR2 sequences are MNHEY and SVGAGI. Germline trimming cut 0 bases from V and 3 bases from J; bases unmatched to any gene: 1. The CDR3 DNA reads as TGTGCCAGCAGTTACTCGACTAGCGGGAGAACAGATACGCAGTATTTT. Protein: CASSYSTSGRTDTQYF.

This clonotype was detected a few times. The J gene is TRBJ2-7, the V gene TRBV7-4; 8 nucleotides line up with TRBD1. Germline trimming cut 3 bases from V and 1 base from J; bases unmatched to any gene: 5. CDR3 length: 15 amino acids. Germline V gene data show CDR1 as SGHVT and CDR2 as SQSDAQ. The CDR3 is CASSLGQVPSYEQYF. CDR3 DNA sequence: TGTGCCAGCAGCTTGGGACAGGTCCCTTCCTACGAGCAGTACTTC.

This clonotype came up a few times. V and J are TRBV2 and TRBJ1-2; D is unresolved. V gave up 2 bases and J gave up 3 bases, with 10 bases separating them. The CDR3 spans 14 residues. CDR1 and CDR2 (germline): SNHLY, FYNNEI. CDR3 DNA: TGTGCCAGCAGTGAACTCGGCGGGTACTATGGCTACACCTTC. It translates to CASSELGGYYGYTF.

V gene TRBV7-9 combines with J gene TRBJ2-4, with 7 positions matching TRBD1. The V gene end was trimmed by 3 bases and the J gene end by 3 bases; junction bases not matched to a gene: 2. The CDR3 is made up of 14 amino acids. From germline, CDR1 is SEHNR and CDR2 FQNEAQ (reference sequence). CDR3 amino acids: CASSLTGNKNIQYF. CDR3 nucleotides: TGTGCCAGCAGCTTGACAGGGAACAAAAACATTCAGTACTTC. The complete variable domain, with remaining parts taken from reference TRBV7-9 and TRBJ2-4, reads DTGVSQNPRHKITKRGQNVTFRCDPISEHNRLYWYRQTLGQGPEFLTYFQNEAQLEKSRLLSDRFSAERPKGSFSTLEIQRTEQGDSAMYLCASSLTGNKNIQYFGAGTRLSVL.

There are a few counts of this clonotype. The chain links TRBV5-1 to TRBJ2-2; 7 positions match TRBD1. In germline, CDR1 is SGHRS, CDR2 YFSETQ. This CDR3 spans 16 amino acids. Trimming cost V 3 bases and J 2 bases; bases outside gene matches: 7. In DNA form, the CDR3 reads TGCGCCAGCAGCTCCGCCGGGACAGTTAACACCGGGGAGCTGTTTTTT. Protein: CASSSAGTVNTGELFF.

There are a few counts of this clonotype. V gene TRBV4-1 combines with J gene TRBJ1-2; D is undetermined. This CDR3 is 14 amino acids long. Germline CDR1 and CDR2: MGHRA and YSYEKL. V was pared by 1 base and J by 4 bases, with 10 bases between. In DNA form, the CDR3 reads TGCGCCAGCAGCCAAGCAGCGGGAATCTATGGCTACACCTTC. It encodes CASSQAAGIYGYTF.